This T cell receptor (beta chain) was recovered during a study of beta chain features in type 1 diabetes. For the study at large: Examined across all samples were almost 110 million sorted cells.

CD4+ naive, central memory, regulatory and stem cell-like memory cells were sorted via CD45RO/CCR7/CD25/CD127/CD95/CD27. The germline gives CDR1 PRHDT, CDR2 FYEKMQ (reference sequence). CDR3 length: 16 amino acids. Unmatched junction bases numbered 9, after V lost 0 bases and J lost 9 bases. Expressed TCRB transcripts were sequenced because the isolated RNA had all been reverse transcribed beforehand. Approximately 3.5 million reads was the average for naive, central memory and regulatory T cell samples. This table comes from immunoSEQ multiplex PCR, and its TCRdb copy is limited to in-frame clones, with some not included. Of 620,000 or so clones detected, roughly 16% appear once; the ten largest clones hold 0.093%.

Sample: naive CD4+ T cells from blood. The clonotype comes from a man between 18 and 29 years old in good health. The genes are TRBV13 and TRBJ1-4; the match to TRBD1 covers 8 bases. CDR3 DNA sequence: TGTGCCAGCAGCTTAGGTGACAGGGGCGCCCTTAAAAAACTGTTTTTT. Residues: CASSLGDRGALKKLFF.